One and the same sample provided the 17 T cell receptor beta chains below, sequenced in a study of response to subunit inactivated influenza vaccine. TCRdb processed the RT-PCR reads anew with MiXCR; each CDR3 protein has one entry. Seen here are fewer than 700,000 distinct CDR3 sequences, roughly 13% observed once, and the top ten hold 10% to 15%. The sequencing here drew on PBMCs from blood, taken roughly 45 days after vaccination. All receptors derive from a man aged 50 or older who received an inactivated influenza vaccine.

This clonotype has at least ten counts. The V gene is TRBV12-3 or TRBV12-4, the J gene TRBJ2-6; D unresolved. Trimming left V 5 bases short and J 2 bases short, with 10 bases between. The CDR3 is made up of 15 amino acids. In DNA form, the CDR3 reads TGTGCCAGCAGTCCTATTGTGGCTGGGGCCAACGTCCTGACTTTC. This gives the protein CASSPIVAGANVLTF.

This chain uses TRBV12-3 or TRBV12-4 with TRBJ1-1; no firm D call. Trimming stripped 3 bases from V and 7 bases from J, with 12 bases between. This CDR3 has 13 amino acids. CDR3 in amino acids: CASSFREDGEAFF. In DNA, the CDR3 is TGTGCCAGCAGTTTTAGGGAGGACGGTGAAGCTTTCTTT.

The CDR3 DNA is TGCGCCAGCAGCTTCCGTATAGCGGGGGGGCCCTACAATGAGCAGTTCTTC. As protein: CASSFRIAGGPYNEQFF. J is TRBJ2-1 and V is TRBV4-1; 11 bases are shared with TRBD2. Germline V gene lookup returns CDR1 MGHRA and CDR2 YSYEKL. The V gene end was trimmed by 5 bases and the J gene end by 2 bases; junction bases not matched to a gene: 8. The CDR3 has 17 amino acids.

The rearrangement links TRBV10-2 to TRBJ1-1; 11 bases agree with TRBD1. The V segment lost 7 bases and the J segment 7 bases; nucleotides outside the gene matches: 5. Per the germline V gene, CDR1 is WSHSY and CDR2 is SAAADI. This CDR3 is 13 amino acids long. CDR3 sequence: CASKGQGAIEAFF. The CDR3 DNA follows: TGCGCCAGCAAAGGACAGGGGGCTATTGAAGCTTTCTTT.

The chain recombines TRBV19 with TRBJ2-7; 9 nucleotides agree with TRBD1. With V trimmed by 4 bases and J by 4 bases, 5 bases remained unmatched. The CDR3 loop spans 14 amino acids. Germline CDR1 and CDR2: LNHDA and SQIVND (reference sequence). The CDR3 DNA reads TGTGCCAGTAGTAAACTCGGACAGGGGTACGAGCAGTACTTC. Its translation: CASSKLGQGYEQYF.

This clonotype was counted between two and nine times. The genes are TRBV11-1 and TRBJ2-5; 8 positions agree with TRBD1. The CDR3 totals 18 residues. In germline, CDR1 is SGHAT, CDR2 FQDESV (reference sequence). Trimming removed 5 bases from V and 5 bases from J; junction bases left unmatched: 19. The DNA of the CDR3 is TGTGCCAGCAGCGTTCCCAGTGTGGGACAGGAGGGCGGCGAGACCCAGTACTTC. Translation gives CASSVPSVGQEGGETQYF.

This clonotype came up a few times. The genes are TRBV9 and TRBJ1-1; maybe TRBD1 (6 bases). The germline V and J ends were trimmed by 0 bases and 6 bases, with 9 bases remaining between them. The CDR3 totals 13 residues. CDR1 and CDR2 from the germline V gene are SGDLS and YYNGEE. The CDR3: CASSVGTVAEAFF. The CDR3 nucleotides are TGTGCCAGCAGCGTAGGGACAGTGGCTGAAGCTTTCTTT. Variable domain in full (rest from reference TRBV9 and TRBJ1-1): DSGVTQTPKHLITATGQRVTLRCSPRSGDLSVYWYQQSLDQGLQFLIQYYNGEERAKGNILERFSAQQFPDLHSELNLSSLELGDSALYFCASSVGTVAEAFFGQGTRLTVV.

This clonotype has just a few counts. CDR3 protein: CSAPGPGNQETQYF. In DNA, the CDR3 is TGCAGTGCCCCAGGGCCGGGGAACCAAGAGACCCAGTACTTC. This chain joins TRBV20-1 and TRBJ2-5; D is possibly TRBD1 or TRBD2 (5 bases each). CDR1 and CDR2 (germline): DFQATT, SNEGSKA (reference sequence). V gave up 6 bases and J gave up 0 bases, with 14 bases separating them. The CDR3 is 14 amino acids.

The CDR3 region has the DNA TGCGCCAGCAGCTTGTACGGACGGGCTAGCACAGATACGCAGTATTTT. It codes for CASSLYGRASTDTQYF. The chain is built from TRBV5-1 and TRBJ2-3, with D unclear. Trimming removed 1 base from V and 0 bases from J, with 12 bases in between. Germline V lookup: CDR1 SGHRS, CDR2 YFSETQ. The CDR3 contains 16 residues.

This clonotype showed up just a few times. The chain uses TRBV7-2 and TRBJ1-1; D unresolved. Germline lookup yields CDR1 SGHTA and CDR2 FQGNSA. The CDR3 loop spans 13 amino acids. Trimming pared 5 bases from V and 4 bases from J, leaving 11 bases between. The CDR3 spells CASSPRFGTEAFF. The CDR3 coding sequence is TGTGCCAGCAGCCCTAGATTTGGCACTGAAGCTTTCTTT.

This clonotype occurred a few times. The V and J genes are TRBV10-3 and TRBJ2-2; 7 nucleotides match TRBD1. The V gene's germline CDR1 is ENHRY and CDR2 SYGVKD. The V segment lost 6 bases and the J segment 2 bases; nucleotides outside the gene matches: 6. This CDR3 comprises 15 residues. In DNA, the CDR3 is TGTGCCATCAGAGCCACAGGGGCAAACACCGGGGAGCTGTTTTTT. Encoded protein: CAIRATGANTGELFF.

This clonotype occurred a few times. The V and J genes are TRBV29-1 and TRBJ2-5; D perhaps matches TRBD2 (5 bases). CDR1 is SQVTM and CDR2 is ANQGSEA in the germline V gene. CDR3 length: 13 residues. Between the trimmed V and J ends, which lost 4 bases and 2 bases, there was a span of 11 bases. The CDR3 bases are TGCAGCGTTGGGGCGGGCTCACAAGAGACCCAGTACTTC. It codes for CSVGAGSQETQYF. Full variable domain (remainder filled in from reference TRBV29-1 and TRBJ2-5): SAVISQKPSRDICQRGTSLTIQCQVDSQVTMMFWYRQQPGQSLTLIATANQGSEATYESGFVIDKFPISRPNLTFSTLTVSNMSPEDSSIYLCSVGAGSQETQYFGPGTRLLVL.

The chain combines TRBV3-1 with TRBJ2-7; TRBD1 matches 7 bases. The CDR3 runs to 16 residues. The germline V gene encodes CDR1 LGHDT and CDR2 YNNKEL (reference sequence). V lost 4 bases, J lost 0 bases, and 9 bases stayed unmatched. This chain's CDR3 is CASSLLGQDLSYEQYF. CDR3 in DNA: TGTGCCAGCAGCCTCCTCGGACAGGACCTCTCCTACGAGCAGTACTTC.

The J gene is TRBJ2-4, the V gene TRBV7-9; 7 nucleotides match TRBD1. After removal of 5 bases from V and 3 bases from J, the junction contained 4 bases not matched to a gene. The CDR3 contains 14 residues. CDR1 and CDR2 from the germline V gene are SEHNR and FQNEAQ (reference sequence). CDR3 coding DNA: TGTGCCAGCAGCCCTCGGGACAGCAAAAACATTCAGTACTTC. Translated: CASSPRDSKNIQYF.

The chain combines TRBV6-1 with TRBJ2-3; D tentatively reads TRBD1 or TRBD2 (5 bases each). CDR3 size: 15 residues. Between the trimmed V and J ends, which lost 4 bases and 4 bases, there was a span of 15 bases. CDR1 is MNHNS and CDR2 is SASEGT in the germline V gene. This CDR3 is CASSVRDAGADTQYF. CDR3 in DNA: TGTGCCAGCAGTGTCCGGGACGCTGGAGCAGATACGCAGTATTTT.

This clonotype was observed many times. V gene TRBV7-2 combines with J gene TRBJ1-2; D unresolved. The CDR3 totals 15 residues. Germline values: CDR1 SGHTA, CDR2 FQGNSA. The V gene lost 1 base and the J gene lost 0 bases, with 9 bases spanning the gap. As DNA, the CDR3 is TGTGCCAGCAGCTTAGGCCAGAGTCCTAACTATGGCTACACCTTC. Residues: CASSLGQSPNYGYTF.

This clonotype has a count of ten or more. CDR3 in DNA: TGTGCCACCAGTGATTTGGGACAGGGCGAGCGGAACACAGATACGCAGTATTTT. Protein sequence: CATSDLGQGERNTDTQYF. The rearrangement joins TRBV24-1 to TRBJ2-3; 8 bases agree with TRBD1. The germline gives CDR1 KGHDR, CDR2 SFDVKD. This CDR3 has 18 residues. The trim removed 0 bases at V and 2 bases at J, leaving 9 bases unmatched.